This is a list of T cell receptor beta chains from one sample in a study of cytomegalovirus exposure and HLA in healthy donors. Using immunoSEQ multiplex PCR, the repertoire was profiled, and TCRdb retains in-frame clones only, with some absent. This table holds roughly 120,000 clones, 70% to 90% found once. Material: PBMCs. These receptors were obtained from a man between 18 and 35 years old in good health and CMV-seronegative. Both conserved end residues are part of each CDR3. A D gene is named only where the DNA matches it firmly. Size values are once, few and many counts, or a class for expanded clones, and some rows have none.

v_gene	abundance	j_gene	d_gene	CDR3nt	CDR3aa
TRBV5-1	once	TRBJ1-2	TRBD1	TGCGCCAGCAGCTTACAGGGGGCGAATGGCTACACCTTC	CASSLQGANGYTF
TRBV5-1	-	TRBJ2-1	TRBD2	TGCGCCAGCAGCTTGGCCACTAGCGGGAGATTAGGCAATGAGCAGTTCTTC	CASSLATSGRLGNEQFF
TRBV11-3	-	TRBJ2-7	-	TGTGCCAGCAGCTTAACTTGGACAGTAAGATCCTACGAGCAGTACTTC	CASSLTWTVRSYEQYF
TRBV9	-	TRBJ2-5	TRBD1	TGTGCCAGTAGCGCCTCCGGGACAGTGGCGGAGACCCAGTACTTC	CASSASGTVAETQYF
TRBV5-1	-	TRBJ2-5	TRBD1	TGCGCCAGCAGCTTGGCCAGGGGGCAGGTCCAAGAGACCCAGTACTTC	CASSLARGQVQETQYF
TRBV5-1	-	TRBJ2-3	-	TGCGCCAGCAGCTTGGATAATCCCGTCACAGATACGCAGTATTTT	CASSLDNPVTDTQYF
TRBV7-2	-	TRBJ1-2	TRBD1	TGTGCCAGCACTGACAGGGGCTATGGCTACACCTTC	CASTDRGYGYTF
TRBV19	-	TRBJ2-3	TRBD1	TGTGCCAGTAGTATTCGGGGACAGGGGTTATTGCAGGGCACAGATACGCAGTATTTT	CASSIRGQGLLQGTDTQYF
TRBV5-4	-	TRBJ2-1	TRBD2	TGTGCCAGCAGCTTGGATCCTAGCGGGATGGGCGATGAGCAGTTCTTC	CASSLDPSGMGDEQFF
TRBV4-3	-	TRBJ1-2	-	TGCGCCAGCAGCCAAGGACTTGGGGGCGGCAATGGCTACACCTTC	CASSQGLGGGNGYTF
TRBV19	-	TRBJ2-3	TRBD2	TGTGCCAGTAGAGAGGCGGGAGGGATCACAGATACGCAGTATTTT	CASREAGGITDTQYF
TRBV10-1	-	TRBJ1-5	-	TGCGCCAGCAGTCCCTCTCAACATAGCAATCAGCCCCAGCATTTT	CASSPSQHSNQPQHF
TRBV7-9	-	TRBJ1-1	-	TGTGCCAGCAGCTTACTAACCGAGAACACTGAAGCTTTCTTT	CASSLLTENTEAFF
TRBV28	-	TRBJ1-3	-	TGTGCCAGCAGTTCCGTCCCTGGGGCCGGAAACACCATATATTTT	CASSSVPGAGNTIYF
TRBV7-9	-	TRBJ2-1	-	TGTGCCAGCAGCTTAGCGGGGAGCATCCATGAGCAGTTCTTC	CASSLAGSIHEQFF
TRBV5-4	-	TRBJ2-3	-	TGTGCCAGCACCGACACTAGTGTTACGCAGTATTTT	CASTDTSVTQYF
TRBV7-2	-	TRBJ2-7	-	TGTGCCAGCACTCTCTCCGGGGATCTTTGGTCCTACGAGCAGTACTTC	CASTLSGDLWSYEQYF
TRBV27	-	TRBJ1-5	-	TGTGCCAGCAGTTTGTTAAATAGCAATCAGCCCCAGCATTTT	CASSLLNSNQPQHF
TRBV15	-	TRBJ1-1	TRBD1	TGTGCCACCAGGCAGACCGGGACAGGGATTGGCACTGAAGCTTTCTTT	CATRQTGTGIGTEAFF
TRBV7-8	-	TRBJ1-3	-	TGTGCCAGCAGCTTAAAACAGTATGGAAACACCATATATTTT	CASSLKQYGNTIYF
TRBV2	-	TRBJ1-3	-	TGTGCCAGCAGTGAAAAACAGGGCGCCACTGGAAACACCATATATTTT	CASSEKQGATGNTIYF
TRBV2	-	TRBJ2-1	-	TGTGCCAGCAGCGAGACGGGATGGGATGAGCAGTTCTTC	CASSETGWDEQFF
TRBV9	-	TRBJ2-2	TRBD2	TGTGCCAGCAGCGCACGGACTAGCGGGAGATGGGGCACCGGGGAGCTGTTTTTT	CASSARTSGRWGTGELFF
TRBV11-3	-	TRBJ2-7	-	TGTGCCAGCAGCTGGTACTTTCCCTACGAGCAGTACTTC	CASSWYFPYEQYF
TRBV18	-	TRBJ2-5	TRBD2	TGTGCCAGCTCACCGACTAGCGGGTTGGAGACCCAGTACTTC	CASSPTSGLETQYF
TRBV6-1	few	TRBJ1-5	TRBD1	TGTGCCAGCAGTGAGCCACAGGGGTTCCAGCCCCAGCATTTT	CASSEPQGFQPQHF
TRBV5-1	once	TRBJ2-1	-	TGCGCCAGCAGCATACTGCCCACTTACAATGAGCAGTTCTTC	CASSILPTYNEQFF
TRBV28	-	TRBJ2-7	-	TGTGCCAGCAGGCTAAGCGGAAACGACTACGAGCAGTACTTC	CASRLSGNDYEQYF
TRBV6-6	-	TRBJ2-7	TRBD1	TGTGCCAGCAGACTACAGGGACAGAGCTACGAGCAGTACTTC	CASRLQGQSYEQYF
TRBV10-3	-	TRBJ1-2	-	TGTGCCATCAGTGATTTAGGGGCGCTCGGGTATGGCTACACCTTC	CAISDLGALGYGYTF
TRBV28	-	TRBJ1-5	-	TGTGCCAGCAGTCCGGGACTTAATCAGCCCCAGCATTTT	CASSPGLNQPQHF